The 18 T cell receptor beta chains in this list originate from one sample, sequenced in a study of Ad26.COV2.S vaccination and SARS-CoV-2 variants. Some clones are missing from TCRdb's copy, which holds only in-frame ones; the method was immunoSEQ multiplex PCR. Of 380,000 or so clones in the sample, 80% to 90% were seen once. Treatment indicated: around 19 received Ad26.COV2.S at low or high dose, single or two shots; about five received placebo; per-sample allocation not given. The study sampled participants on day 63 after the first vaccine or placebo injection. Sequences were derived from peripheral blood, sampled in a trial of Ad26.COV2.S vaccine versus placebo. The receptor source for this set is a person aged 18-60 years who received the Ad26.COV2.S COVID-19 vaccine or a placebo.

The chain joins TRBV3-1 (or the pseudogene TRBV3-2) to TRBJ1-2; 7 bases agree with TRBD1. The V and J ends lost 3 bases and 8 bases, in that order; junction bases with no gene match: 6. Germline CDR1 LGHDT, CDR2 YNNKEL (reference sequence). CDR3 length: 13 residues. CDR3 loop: CASSQGQTSGYTF. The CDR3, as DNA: TGTGCCAGCAGCCAGGGACAGACCTCAGGCTACACCTTC.

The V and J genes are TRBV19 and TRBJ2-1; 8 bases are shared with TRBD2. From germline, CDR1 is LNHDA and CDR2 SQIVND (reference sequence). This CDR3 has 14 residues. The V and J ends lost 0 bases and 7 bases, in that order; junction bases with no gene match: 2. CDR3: CASSIDGTSNEQFF. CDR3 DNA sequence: TGTGCCAGTAGTATAGACGGGACTAGTAATGAGCAGTTCTTC. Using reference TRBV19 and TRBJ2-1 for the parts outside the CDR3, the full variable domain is DGGITQSPKYLFRKEGQNVTLSCEQNLNHDAMYWYRQDPGQGLRLIYYSQIVNDFQKGDIAEGYSVSREKKESFPLTVTSAQKNPTAFYLCASSIDGTSNEQFFGPGTRLTVL.

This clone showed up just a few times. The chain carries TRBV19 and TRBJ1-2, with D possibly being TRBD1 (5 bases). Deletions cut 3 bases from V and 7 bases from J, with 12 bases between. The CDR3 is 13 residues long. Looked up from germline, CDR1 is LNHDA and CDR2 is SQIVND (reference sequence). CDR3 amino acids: CASSMGPVSGYTF. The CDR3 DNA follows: TGTGCCAGTAGTATGGGGCCCGTTAGTGGCTACACCTTC. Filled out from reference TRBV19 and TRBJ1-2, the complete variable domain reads DGGITQSPKYLFRKEGQNVTLSCEQNLNHDAMYWYRQDPGQGLRLIYYSQIVNDFQKGDIAEGYSVSREKKESFPLTVTSAQKNPTAFYLCASSMGPVSGYTFGSGTRLTVV.

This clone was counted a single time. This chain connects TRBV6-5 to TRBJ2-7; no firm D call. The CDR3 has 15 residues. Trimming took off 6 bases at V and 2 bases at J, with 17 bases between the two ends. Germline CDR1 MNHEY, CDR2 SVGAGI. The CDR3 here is CASSPVPTLAYEQYF. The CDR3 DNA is TGTGCCAGCAGCCCCGTACCAACGTTAGCCTACGAGCAGTACTTC.

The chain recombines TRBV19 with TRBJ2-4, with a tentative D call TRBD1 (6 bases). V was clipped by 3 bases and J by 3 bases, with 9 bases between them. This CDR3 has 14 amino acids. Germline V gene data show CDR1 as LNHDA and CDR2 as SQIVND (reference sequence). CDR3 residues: CASSMTDSKNIQYF. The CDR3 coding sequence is TGTGCCAGTAGTATGACGGACAGCAAAAACATTCAGTACTTC.

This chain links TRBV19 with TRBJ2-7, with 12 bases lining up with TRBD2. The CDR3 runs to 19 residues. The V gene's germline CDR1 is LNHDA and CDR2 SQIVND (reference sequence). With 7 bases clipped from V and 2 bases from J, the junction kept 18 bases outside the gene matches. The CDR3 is CASTQTRRTSGIAPYEQYF. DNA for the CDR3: TGTGCCAGTACCCAGACCCGGAGGACTAGCGGGATTGCCCCCTACGAGCAGTACTTC.

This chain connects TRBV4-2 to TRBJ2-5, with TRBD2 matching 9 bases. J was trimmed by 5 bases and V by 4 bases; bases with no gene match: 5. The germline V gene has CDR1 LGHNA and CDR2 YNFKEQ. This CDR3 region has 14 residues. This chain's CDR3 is CASSPGLAYETQYF. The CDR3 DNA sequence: TGTGCCAGCAGCCCGGGACTAGCATATGAGACCCAGTACTTC.

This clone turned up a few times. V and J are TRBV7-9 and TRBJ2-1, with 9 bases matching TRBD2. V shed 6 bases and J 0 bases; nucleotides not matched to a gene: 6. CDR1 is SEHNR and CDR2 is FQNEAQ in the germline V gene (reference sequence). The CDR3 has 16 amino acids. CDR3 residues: CASRPTSGLSYNEQFF. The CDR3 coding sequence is TGTGCCAGCAGACCGACTAGCGGACTCTCCTACAATGAGCAGTTCTTC.

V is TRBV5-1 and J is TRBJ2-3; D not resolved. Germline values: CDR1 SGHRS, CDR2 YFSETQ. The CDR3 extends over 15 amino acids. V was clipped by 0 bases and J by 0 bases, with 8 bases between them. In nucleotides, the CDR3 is TGCGCCAGCAGCTTGGTTCGGGCTAGCACAGATACGCAGTATTTT. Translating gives CASSLVRASTDTQYF.

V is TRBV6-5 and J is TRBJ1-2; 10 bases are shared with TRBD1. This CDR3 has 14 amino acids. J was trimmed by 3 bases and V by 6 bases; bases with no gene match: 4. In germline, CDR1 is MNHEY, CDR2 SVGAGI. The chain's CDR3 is CASSGGQGHYGYTF. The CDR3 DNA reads TGTGCCAGCAGCGGGGGACAGGGGCACTATGGCTACACCTTC.

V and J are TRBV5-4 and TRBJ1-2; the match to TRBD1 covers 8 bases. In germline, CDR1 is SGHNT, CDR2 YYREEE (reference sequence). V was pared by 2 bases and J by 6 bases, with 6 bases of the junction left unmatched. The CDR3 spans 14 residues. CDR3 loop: CASSLDRGRDGYTF. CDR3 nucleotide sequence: TGTGCCAGCAGCTTAGACAGGGGAAGGGATGGCTACACCTTC.

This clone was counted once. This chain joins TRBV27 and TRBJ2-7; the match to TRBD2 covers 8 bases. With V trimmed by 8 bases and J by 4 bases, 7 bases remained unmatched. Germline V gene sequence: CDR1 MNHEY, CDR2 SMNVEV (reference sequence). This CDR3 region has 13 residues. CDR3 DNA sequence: TGTGCCAGCTCGAGCGGGAGAGGGTACGAGCAGTACTTC. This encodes CASSSGRGYEQYF.

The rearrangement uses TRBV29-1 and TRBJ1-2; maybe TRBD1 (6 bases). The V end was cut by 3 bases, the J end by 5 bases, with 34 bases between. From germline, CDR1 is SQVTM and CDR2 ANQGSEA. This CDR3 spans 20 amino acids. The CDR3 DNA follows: TGCAGCGTTGACTCGGGGGGCGCTTCTCCCTTCGGTTTGGCCTTTTATGGCTACACCTTC. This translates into CSVDSGGASPFGLAFYGYTF.

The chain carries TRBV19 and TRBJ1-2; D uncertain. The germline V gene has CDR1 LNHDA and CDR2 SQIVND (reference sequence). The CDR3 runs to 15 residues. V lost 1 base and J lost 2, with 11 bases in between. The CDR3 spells CASSIVPGRNYGYTF. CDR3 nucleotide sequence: TGTGCCAGTAGTATAGTTCCCGGCAGAAACTATGGCTACACCTTC.

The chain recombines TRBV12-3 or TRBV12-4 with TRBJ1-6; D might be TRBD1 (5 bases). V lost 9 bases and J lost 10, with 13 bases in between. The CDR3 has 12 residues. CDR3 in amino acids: CASRGERSPLHF. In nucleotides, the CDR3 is TGTGCCAGTCGGGGGGAACGATCACCCCTCCACTTT.

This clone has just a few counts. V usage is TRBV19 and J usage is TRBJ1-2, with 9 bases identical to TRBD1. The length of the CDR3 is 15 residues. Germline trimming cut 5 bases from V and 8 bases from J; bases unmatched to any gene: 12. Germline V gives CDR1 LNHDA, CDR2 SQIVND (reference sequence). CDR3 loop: CASSPWTGDHGGYTF. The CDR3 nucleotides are TGTGCCAGTAGTCCCTGGACAGGGGATCATGGCGGCTACACCTTC.

The CDR3 DNA follows: TGTGCCAGCAGTCGAATCCTCCCCGCCACAGATACGCAGTATTTT. This translates into CASSRILPATDTQYF. This chain links TRBV2 with TRBJ2-3, with D uncertain. CDR1 and CDR2 (germline): SNHLY, FYNNEI. The CDR3 totals 15 residues. V dropped 5 bases and J dropped 2 bases, with 14 bases sitting between them. Full variable domain (remainder filled in from reference TRBV2 and TRBJ2-3): EPEVTQTPSHQVTQMGQEVILRCVPISNHLYFYWYRQILGQKVEFLVSFYNNEISEKSEIFDDQFSVERPDGSNFTLKIRSTKLEDSAMYFCASSRILPATDTQYFGPGTRLTVL.

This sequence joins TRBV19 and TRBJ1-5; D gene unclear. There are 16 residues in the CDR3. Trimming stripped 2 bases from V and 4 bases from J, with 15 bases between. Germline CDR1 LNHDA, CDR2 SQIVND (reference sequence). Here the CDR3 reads CASSINSVLKNQPQHF. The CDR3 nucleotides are TGTGCCAGTAGTATAAACTCCGTCCTCAAGAATCAGCCCCAGCATTTT.